Below are 17 T cell receptor beta chains sequenced from a single sample in a study of regulatory T cells in long-lasting Graves disease. Regarding time point: newly diagnosed GD, antithyroid drugs for less than 3 months. PBMC-extracted RNA yielded the TCR library. Arm-PCR with iRepertoire HTBI primers amplified the CDR3 regions for these TCR beta libraries. One entry per CDR3 protein, called by TCRdb with MiXCR from the multiplex PCR reads. The sample consists of roughly 440,000 distinct CDR3 sequences, about 17% of them appearing once. The same data also went into a second study, on T cells in Graves' hyperthyroidism and ophthalmopathy.

The material was peripheral blood mononuclear cells (PBMCs), obtained at new diagnosis, from a patient treated with antithyroid drugs. The receptor source for this set is a woman aged 18 to 35 with Graves disease.

Note on this clonotype: This may come from a read error, since a much larger clone is one base off. The chain links TRBV7-2 to TRBJ2-1; maybe TRBD2 (6 bases). The CDR3 contains 15 residues. CDR1 is SGHTA and CDR2 is FQGNSA in the germline V gene. V lost 0 bases to trimming and J lost 10 bases, with 16 bases between them. CDR3 protein: CASSLARDLLYEQFF. CDR3 DNA: TGTGCCAGCAGCTTAGCGCGGGACTTACTCTACGAGCAGTTCTTC. The entire variable domain, with the rest obtained from reference TRBV7-2 and TRBJ2-1, is as follows: GAGVSQSPSNKVTEKGKDVELRCDPISGHTALYWYRQSLGQGLEFLIYFQGNSAPDKSGLPSDRFSAERTGGSVSTLTIQRTQQEDSAVYLCASSLARDLLYEQFFGPGTRLTVL.

This clonotype was recorded many times. This chain uses TRBV11-2 with TRBJ1-1; TRBD1 matches 8 bases. V lost 3 bases and J lost 6; bases outside the gene matches: 12. This CDR3 is built from 16 residues. Per germline, CDR1 SGHAT and CDR2 FQNNGV. Here the CDR3 DNA reads TGTGCCAGCAGCTTCGACAGGGGTCATCTGGGGGCTGAAGCTTTCTTT. This gives the protein CASSFDRGHLGAEAFF. The whole variable domain, remainder taken from reference TRBV11-2 and TRBJ1-1, is EAGVAQSPRYKIIEKRQSVAFWCNPISGHATLYWYQQILGQGPKLLIQFQNNGVVDDSQLPKDRFSAERLKGVDSTLKIQPAKLEDSAVYLCASSFDRGHLGAEAFFGQGTRLTVV.

This clonotype showed up many times. The chain carries TRBV7-2 and TRBJ2-1; TRBD1 matches at 9 bases. CDR1 SGHTA and CDR2 FQGNSA come from the germline V gene. CDR3 length equals 15 residues. With 4 bases clipped from V and 8 bases from J, the junction kept 9 bases outside the gene matches. The CDR3 nucleotides read TGTGCCAGCAGCTCGATCTTACAGGGGGCCCATGAGCAGTTCTTC. Protein product: CASSSILQGAHEQFF.

The V call is TRBV4-1, the J call TRBJ2-5; 9 nucleotides line up with TRBD2. Germline V gene sequence: CDR1 MGHRA, CDR2 YSYEKL. CDR3 length equals 16 residues. The trim removed 0 bases at V and 4 bases at J, leaving 6 bases unmatched. As DNA, the CDR3 is TGCGCCAGCAGCCAAGAGTGGCGGGAGGGCCGAGAGACCCAGTACTTC. The encoded protein is CASSQEWREGRETQYF.

Ten or more counts support this clonotype. V usage is TRBV18 and J usage is TRBJ1-4; no clear D. The CDR3 loop spans 14 amino acids. In germline, CDR1 is KGHSH, CDR2 LQKENI. V was trimmed by 2 bases and J by 9 bases, leaving 13 bases between them. CDR3 sequence reads: CASSPDAGSQKLFF. Here the CDR3 DNA reads TGTGCCAGCTCACCAGATGCAGGATCCCAAAAACTGTTTTTT.

This chain links TRBV15 with TRBJ1-4; D not resolved. V was clipped by 6 bases and J by 8 bases, with 10 bases between them. CDR3 size: 12 residues. Germline V gene data show CDR1 as LNHNV and CDR2 as YYDKDF (reference sequence). The CDR3 DNA is TGTGCCACCAGTAAGGGTGGGGAAAAACTGTTTTTT. This translates into CATSKGGEKLFF.

At least ten counts were recorded for this clonotype. V and J are TRBV6-1 and TRBJ2-1, with unresolved D. The CDR3 totals 10 residues. Per germline, CDR1 MNHNS and CDR2 SASEGT. The V end was cut by 7 bases, the J end by 3 bases, with 1 base between. CDR3 sequence reads: CASNYNEQFF. DNA of the CDR3: TGTGCCAGCAACTACAATGAGCAGTTCTTC.

This clonotype was counted at least ten times. The V call is TRBV15, the J call TRBJ2-1, with D possibly being TRBD2 (6 bases). There are 15 residues in the CDR3. Trimming left V 5 bases short and J 7 bases short, with 18 bases between. The V gene's germline CDR1 is LNHNV and CDR2 YYDKDF (reference sequence). The CDR3 region is CATSVGRVMGNEQFF. The CDR3 DNA is TGTGCCACCAGCGTCGGGAGAGTTATGGGTAATGAGCAGTTCTTC.

The chain has TRBV19 and TRBJ1-4, with D possibly being TRBD1 (5 bases). Looked up from germline, CDR1 is LNHDA and CDR2 is SQIVND (reference sequence). CDR3 length: 14 residues. V lost 5 bases, J lost 7 bases, and 14 bases lay in between. In nucleotides, the CDR3 is TGTGCCAGTAGTGAAGGGACTTGGAGTGAAAAACTGTTTTTT. Encoded protein: CASSEGTWSEKLFF.

This clonotype was observed many times. The V and J genes are TRBV12-3 or TRBV12-4 and TRBJ2-1; D is undetermined. With 6 bases removed from V and 7 bases from J, the gap between germline ends came to 13 bases. This CDR3 spans 13 amino acids. CDR3 bases: TGTGCCAGCAGCCCATTTCCGATTAATGAGCAGTTCTTC. This translates into CASSPFPINEQFF.

This clonotype was found many times. The chain carries TRBV20-1 and TRBJ2-7; TRBD2 aligns across 8 bases. The trim removed 0 bases at V and 1 base at J, leaving 5 bases unmatched. Per germline, CDR1 DFQATT and CDR2 SNEGSKA (reference sequence). The CDR3 loop spans 15 amino acids. The CDR3 DNA reads TGCAGTGCTAGAGATCCGGGACTAGGGTCCTACGAGCAGTACTTC. It codes for CSARDPGLGSYEQYF.

Many counts were recorded for this clonotype. The chain uses TRBV7-2 and TRBJ2-7; D call uncertain. Per the germline V gene, CDR1 is SGHTA and CDR2 is FQGNSA. Trimming stripped 0 bases from V and 3 bases from J, with 12 bases between. There are 15 residues in the CDR3. This CDR3 is CASSLASETIYEQYF. Written as DNA, the CDR3 is TGTGCCAGCAGCTTAGCGTCAGAGACCATCTACGAGCAGTACTTC.

This clonotype appeared many times. The chain is built from TRBV6-2 or TRBV6-3 and TRBJ2-1, with D unclear. This CDR3 contains 15 residues. The germline CDR1 and CDR2 sequences are MNHEY and SVGEGT. Trimming took off 6 bases at V and 3 bases at J, with 15 bases between the two ends. The CDR3 DNA reads as TGTGCCAGCAGCCCCTACCGAGGAAACTACAATGAGCAGTTCTTC. It yields the protein CASSPYRGNYNEQFF.

The chain employs TRBV2 and TRBJ1-5; 9 bases agree with TRBD1. CDR3 length: 15 residues. Unmatched junction bases numbered 5, after V lost 4 bases and J lost 4 bases. Per germline, CDR1 SNHLY and CDR2 FYNNEI. For the CDR3, the DNA is TGTGCCAGCAGTGGGGACAGGGTTGGAAATCAGCCCCAGCATTTT. Amino acids: CASSGDRVGNQPQHF.

This clonotype was counted at least ten times. This chain connects TRBV5-1 to TRBJ2-3, with no clear D. The CDR3 totals 17 residues. Per germline, CDR1 SGHRS and CDR2 YFSETQ. Trimming took 0 bases from V and 0 from J, leaving 14 bases between them. The CDR3 DNA follows: TGCGCCAGCAGCTTGGCGTTAATAGGCGATAGCACAGATACGCAGTATTTT. Its protein is CASSLALIGDSTDTQYF.

In its sample, this clonotype was seen many times. The chain carries TRBV13 and TRBJ2-5, with no clear D. Germline lookup yields CDR1 PRHDT and CDR2 FYEKMQ (reference sequence). V was trimmed by 1 base and J by 5 bases, leaving 5 bases between them. The CDR3 extends over 12 amino acids. CDR3 amino acids: CASSLDRETQYF. DNA for the CDR3: TGTGCCAGCAGCTTAGACCGGGAGACCCAGTACTTC.

This clonotype was recorded many times. The CDR3 here is CASSQERGREESNEQFF. CDR3 bases: TGTGCCAGCAGCCAAGAAAGGGGGCGGGAGGAGTCCAATGAGCAGTTCTTC. J is TRBJ2-1 and V is TRBV3-1; D may be TRBD2 (8 bases). CDR3 length: 17 amino acids. V lost 0 bases to trimming and J lost 6 bases, with 18 bases between them. Germline values: CDR1 LGHDT, CDR2 YNNKEL (reference sequence).